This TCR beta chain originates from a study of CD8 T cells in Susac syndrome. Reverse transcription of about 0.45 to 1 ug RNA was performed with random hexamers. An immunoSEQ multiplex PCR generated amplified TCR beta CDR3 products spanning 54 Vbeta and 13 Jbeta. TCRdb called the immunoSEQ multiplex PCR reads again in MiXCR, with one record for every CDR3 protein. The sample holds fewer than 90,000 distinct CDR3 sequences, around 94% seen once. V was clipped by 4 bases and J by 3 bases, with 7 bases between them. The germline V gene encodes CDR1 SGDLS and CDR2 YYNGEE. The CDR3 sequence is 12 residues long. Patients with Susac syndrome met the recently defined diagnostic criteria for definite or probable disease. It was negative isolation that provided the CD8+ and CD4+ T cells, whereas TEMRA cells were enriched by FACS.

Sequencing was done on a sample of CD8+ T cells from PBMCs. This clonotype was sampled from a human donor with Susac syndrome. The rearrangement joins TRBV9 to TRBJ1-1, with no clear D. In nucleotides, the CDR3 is TGTGCCAGCAGCTCCCGGGACACTGAAGCTTTCTTT. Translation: CASSSRDTEAFF.